The next 16 T cell receptor beta chains were all read from a single sample in a study of shared clonotypes between healthy human individuals. Produced via immunoSEQ multiplex PCR; TCRdb's table is partial and in-frame only. The profile covers a few hundred thousand clones, with 87% appearing a single time and about a sixth taken by the ten largest. Input material: memory CD8+ T cells sorted from blood. As for subset: CD45RO+ cells pooled with CCR7-negative TemRA cells. The receptors here all came from a man younger than 30 in good health.

The chain couples TRBV30 to TRBJ2-1, with a possible D match to TRBD1 (5 bases). The V gene's germline CDR1 is GTSNPN and CDR2 SVGIG (reference sequence). V dropped 0 bases and J dropped 0 bases, with 15 bases sitting between them. The CDR3 is 17 residues long. CDR3 sequence reads: CAWSVLGLSSSYNEQFF. The CDR3 nucleotides are TGTGCCTGGAGTGTACTGGGGCTTTCCAGCTCCTACAATGAGCAGTTCTTC. Together with reference TRBV30 and TRBJ2-1, the CDR3 gives the full variable domain: SQTIHQWPATLVQPVGSPLSLECTVEGTSNPNLYWYRQAAGRGLQLLFYSVGIGQISSEVPQNLSASRPQDRQFILSSKKLLLSDSGFYLCAWSVLGLSSSYNEQFFGPGTRLTVL.

This chain uses TRBV5-1 with TRBJ1-2, with D uncertain. The CDR3 contains 15 residues. V lost 4 bases and J lost 7, with 20 bases in between. Germline loops: CDR1 SGHRS, CDR2 YFSETQ. The CDR3 protein is CASSPERGPLPGYTF. The CDR3 nucleotides are TGCGCCAGCAGCCCGGAACGGGGTCCCCTGCCTGGCTACACCTTC.

The CDR3 region is CASSQVNLGNTEAFF. For the CDR3, the DNA is TGCGCCAGCAGCCAAGTGAATCTCGGGAACACTGAAGCTTTCTTT. V and J are TRBV4-3 and TRBJ1-1; unclear D gene. V was pared by 1 base and J by 1 base, with 10 bases between. The length of the CDR3 is 15 residues. CDR1 and CDR2 (germline): LGHNA, YSLEER.

The chain has TRBV10-3 and TRBJ1-6, with D tentatively TRBD1 (6 bases). V was cut by 2 bases and J by 6 bases, with 14 bases left in between. Germline CDR1 reads ENHRY; CDR2 reads SYGVKD. The CDR3 has 16 residues. The CDR3 region has the DNA TGTGCCATCAGTGAGGAAGACAGGCGATTTAATTCACCCCTCCACTTT. Translated, it gives CAISEEDRRFNSPLHF.

CDR3 bases: TGTGCCAGCAGTTTTGCAGAAATTAACTATGGCTACACCTTC. Its translation: CASSFAEINYGYTF. The gene calls are TRBV28 and TRBJ1-2; D gene ambiguous. The V gene's germline CDR1 is MDHEN and CDR2 SYDVKM. CDR3 length equals 14 residues. V was cut by 3 bases and J by 1 base, with 9 bases left in between.

This clone is a singleton in its sample. The chain combines TRBV5-6 with TRBJ1-6; 9 bases agree with TRBD1. This CDR3 region has 18 residues. The V and J ends lost 2 bases and 1 base, in that order; junction bases with no gene match: 7. The V gene's germline CDR1 is SGHDT and CDR2 YYEEEE. In nucleotides, the CDR3 is TGTGCCAGCAGCTTTAGACAGGGGGTAAGGTCCTATAATTCACCCCTCCACTTT. Translating gives CASSFRQGVRSYNSPLHF.

CDR3 in amino acids: CASSVVEGARTEAFF. CDR3 nucleotide sequence: TGTGCCAGCAGTGTCGTCGAGGGGGCACGGACTGAAGCTTTCTTT. The chain employs TRBV28 and TRBJ1-1; 7 bases line up with TRBD1. Germline V lookup: CDR1 MDHEN, CDR2 SYDVKM. J was trimmed by 5 bases and V by 5 bases; bases with no gene match: 11. The CDR3 consists of 15 residues.

The rearrangement joins TRBV19 to TRBJ1-6; D is possibly TRBD1 (6 bases). Trimming shortened V by 6 bases and J by 5 bases, and 14 bases separated the two germline ends. Germline assignment: CDR1 LNHDA and CDR2 SQIVND (reference sequence). The CDR3 consists of 15 residues. CDR3 region: CASSPMSGDNSPLHF. CDR3 coding DNA: TGTGCCAGTAGCCCTATGTCAGGGGATAATTCACCCCTCCACTTT.

This sequence joins TRBV5-4 and TRBJ2-5; D is uncertain. The germline V and J ends were trimmed by 0 bases and 2 bases, with 5 bases remaining between them. CDR1 is SGHNT and CDR2 is YYREEE in the germline V gene (reference sequence). The CDR3 covers 13 residues. CDR3 DNA: TGTGCCAGCAGCTTGGACGATCAAGAGACCCAGTACTTC. Translation: CASSLDDQETQYF.

This rearrangement joins TRBV27 to TRBJ2-3, with D uncertain. The V end lost 1 base, the J end lost 7 bases, and 15 bases lay between the germline ends. This CDR3 comprises 15 residues. Germline values: CDR1 MNHEY, CDR2 SMNVEV (reference sequence). The CDR3 reads CASSLLVPTWHTQYF. In nucleotides, the CDR3 is TGTGCCAGCAGTTTATTGGTCCCGACGTGGCATACGCAGTATTTT.

The chain recombines TRBV6-5 with TRBJ2-5; D ambiguous. The CDR3 contains 16 residues. Germline V gene lookup returns CDR1 MNHEY and CDR2 SVGAGI. V lost 0 bases and J 0 bases, leaving 11 bases between the germline ends. Here the CDR3 reads CASSYSILRYQETQYF. Written as DNA, the CDR3 is TGTGCCAGCAGTTACTCGATCCTCCGGTACCAAGAGACCCAGTACTTC.

This clone was counted once. The chain recombines TRBV7-2 with TRBJ2-5; 11 bases line up with TRBD2. The CDR3 consists of 15 residues. Trimming at V came to 2 bases and at J to 4 bases, leaving 3 bases not matched to a gene. Germline lookup yields CDR1 SGHTA and CDR2 FQGNSA. This CDR3 is CASSLLAGGRETQYF. In DNA form, the CDR3 reads TGTGCCAGCAGCTTATTAGCGGGGGGGCGAGAGACCCAGTACTTC. The full variable domain, its missing parts supplied by reference TRBV7-2 and TRBJ2-5, is GAGVSQSPSNKVTEKGKDVELRCDPISGHTALYWYRQSLGQGLEFLIYFQGNSAPDKSGLPSDRFSAERTGGSVSTLTIQRTQQEDSAVYLCASSLLAGGRETQYFGPGTRLLVL.

The V call is TRBV5-1, the J call TRBJ2-1; D is uncertain. The CDR3 is made up of 15 amino acids. In germline, CDR1 is SGHRS, CDR2 YFSETQ. The V gene lost 5 bases and the J gene lost 2 bases, with 14 bases spanning the gap. CDR3 sequence (DNA): TGCGCCAGCAGGGAGTGGGAAGGGACCTACAATGAGCAGTTCTTC. This codes for CASREWEGTYNEQFF.

The V gene is TRBV5-6, the J gene TRBJ2-1; TRBD1 matches at 8 bases. CDR3 size: 13 residues. The ends lost 6 bases at V and 9 bases at J; junction bases unmatched: 8. CDR1 and CDR2 (germline): SGHDT, YYEEEE. The DNA for the CDR3 is TGTGCCAGCACCCGGCCAGGGGGCGCTGAGCAGTTCTTC. Translation: CASTRPGGAEQFF.

The CDR3, as DNA: TGTGCCAGCTCAAAGATGGGGGGCGGTTATCTCTACGAGCAGTACTTC. Translation: CASSKMGGGYLYEQYF. The chain uses TRBV18 and TRBJ2-7; D might be TRBD1 or TRBD2, each matching 6 bases. Deletions cut 5 bases from V and 3 bases from J, with 20 bases between. The germline V gene has CDR1 KGHSH and CDR2 LQKENI. The length of the CDR3 is 16 residues.

This clone showed up just a few times. V and J are TRBV2 and TRBJ2-1, with TRBD1 matching over 7 bases. Germline V gene data show CDR1 as SNHLY and CDR2 as FYNNEI. The junction had 13 bases not matched to a gene; V was cut back by 7 bases and J by 10 bases. The CDR3 sequence is 14 residues long. The CDR3 is CASMLKGAAEEQFF. As DNA, the CDR3 is TGTGCCAGCATGCTAAAGGGGGCCGCAGAGGAGCAGTTCTTC.